What follows are 9 T cell receptor beta chains derived from one specimen sequenced in a study of blood T cell repertoires in COVID-19. TCRdb keeps only in-frame clones here, not all; method: immunoSEQ multiplex PCR. The data hold 140,000 to 150,000 clones, with roughly three quarters observed a single time. Material: peripheral blood. The receptors here all came from a woman aged 60-70 years with acute or convalescent COVID-19.

This clone was picked up one time. The CDR3 reads CASSLVLPAPGGTGELFF. In DNA, the CDR3 is TGTGCCAGCAGCTTAGTACTCCCCGCGCCGGGTGGAACCGGGGAGCTGTTTTTT. The rearrangement links TRBV11-2 to TRBJ2-2, with D uncertain. There are 18 residues in the CDR3. CDR1 and CDR2 (germline): SGHAT, FQNNGV. The V gene lost 1 base and the J gene lost 5 bases, with 20 bases spanning the gap.

This chain uses TRBV6-6 with TRBJ1-1; D gene uncertain. Germline values: CDR1 MNHNY, CDR2 SVGAGI (reference sequence). The CDR3 is 11 amino acids. The germline V and J ends were trimmed by 8 bases and 0 bases, with 4 bases remaining between them. CDR3 amino acids: CASSVNTEAFF. The CDR3, as DNA: TGTGCCAGCTCGGTGAACACTGAAGCTTTCTTT.

This chain connects TRBV24-1 to TRBJ2-1; 9 nucleotides line up with TRBD2. After removal of 2 bases from V and 0 bases from J, the junction contained 10 bases not matched to a gene. Germline values: CDR1 KGHDR, CDR2 SFDVKD. This CDR3 is 19 amino acids long. The CDR3 is CATSDSRRLAESSYNEQFF. The DNA for the CDR3 is TGTGCCACCAGTGATTCCCGACGACTAGCGGAAAGCTCCTACAATGAGCAGTTCTTC.

This chain links TRBV30 with TRBJ2-6, with TRBD2 identical over 10 bases. Germline V gene data show CDR1 as GTSNPN and CDR2 as SVGIG (reference sequence). The CDR3 contains 17 residues. The junction had 8 bases not matched to a gene; V was cut back by 2 bases and J by 4 bases. The CDR3 here is CAWSPNGLAAGANVLTF. CDR3 nucleotide sequence: TGTGCCTGGAGTCCAAACGGACTAGCGGCCGGGGCCAACGTCCTGACTTTC.

This sequence joins TRBV5-6 and TRBJ1-4, with TRBD1 as a possible D gene (6 bases). CDR3 length: 18 amino acids. Germline V gives CDR1 SGHDT, CDR2 YYEEEE. The V and J ends lost 4 bases and 5 bases respectively, with 24 bases between them. CDR3 coding DNA: TGTGCCAGCAGCCAGAAAATCACAGTGGGACAACCGAATGAAAAACTGTTTTTT. It yields the protein CASSQKITVGQPNEKLFF.

The chain carries TRBV6-6 and TRBJ1-4; weak D call: TRBD1 (5 bases). Trimming cost V 6 bases and J 2 bases, with 16 bases left between them. This CDR3 is built from 16 residues. The germline V gene has CDR1 MNHNY and CDR2 SVGAGI (reference sequence). CDR3 sequence reads: CASRSSGLLTNEKLFF. In nucleotides, the CDR3 is TGTGCCAGCAGGTCCTCGGGACTGCTTACTAATGAAAAACTGTTTTTT.

The genes are TRBV10-3 and TRBJ2-7, with D possibly being TRBD2 (6 bases). CDR1 is ENHRY and CDR2 is SYGVKD in the germline V gene. The CDR3 runs 13 residues. Trimming shortened V by 10 bases and J by 5 bases, and 18 bases separated the two germline ends. The CDR3 reads CATRWGEGDEQYF. DNA of the CDR3: TGTGCCACCCGTTGGGGGGAAGGAGACGAGCAGTACTTC.

The chain combines TRBV6-4 with TRBJ2-6; a possible D gene is TRBD1 (5 bases). This CDR3 is built from 15 residues. Germline loops: CDR1 MRHNA, CDR2 SNTAGT. Trimming cost V 6 bases and J 1 base, with 10 bases left between them. CDR3 region: CASRQQASGANVLTF. Here the CDR3 DNA reads TGTGCCAGCAGGCAACAGGCGTCTGGGGCCAACGTCCTGACTTTC.

This chain connects TRBV6-1 to TRBJ2-1, with a tentative D call TRBD2 (5 bases). The CDR3 spans 15 residues. Germline V gene sequence: CDR1 MNHNS, CDR2 SASEGT. The ends were cut back, 3 bases at V and 0 bases at J, with 9 bases in the middle. The CDR3 loop is CASSDEGFSYNEQFF. In DNA, the CDR3 is TGTGCCAGCAGTGACGAGGGATTCTCCTACAATGAGCAGTTCTTC.